This T cell receptor beta chain was recovered during a study of T cell clonality in common variable immunodeficiency. This clone was detected many times. Its target is unknown. The read stops 3 residues short of the end of the CDR3; the missing end is completed from the germline J gene. Heparinized whole blood, about 4.5 to 8.5 ml, came from each donor. Study outcomes and limitations: Patient heterogeneity in the CVID cohort limited correlations between repertoire features and clinical complications. Reportedly, TCR beta sequences from common variable immunodeficiency showed fewer deletions and N-nucleotide insertions.

Repertoires were generated with immunoSEQ multiplex PCR, while TCRdb's copy carries only in-frame clones and drops some. The specimen has 42,000 or so clones, none found just once. The CDR3 extends over 15 amino acids. The V end was cut by 7 bases, the J end by 3 bases, with 15 bases between. The V and J genes are TRBV12-3 or TRBV12-4 and TRBJ2-2; D unclear. Material: peripheral blood mononuclear cells. The sequence was obtained from a person aged 18 to 75 in good health. Incomplete CDR3 DNA: TGTGCCAGCATTTCCCCCCAGAGAGACACCGGGGAG. It codes for CASISPQRDTGE. The entire CDR3 reads CASISPQRDTGELFF.